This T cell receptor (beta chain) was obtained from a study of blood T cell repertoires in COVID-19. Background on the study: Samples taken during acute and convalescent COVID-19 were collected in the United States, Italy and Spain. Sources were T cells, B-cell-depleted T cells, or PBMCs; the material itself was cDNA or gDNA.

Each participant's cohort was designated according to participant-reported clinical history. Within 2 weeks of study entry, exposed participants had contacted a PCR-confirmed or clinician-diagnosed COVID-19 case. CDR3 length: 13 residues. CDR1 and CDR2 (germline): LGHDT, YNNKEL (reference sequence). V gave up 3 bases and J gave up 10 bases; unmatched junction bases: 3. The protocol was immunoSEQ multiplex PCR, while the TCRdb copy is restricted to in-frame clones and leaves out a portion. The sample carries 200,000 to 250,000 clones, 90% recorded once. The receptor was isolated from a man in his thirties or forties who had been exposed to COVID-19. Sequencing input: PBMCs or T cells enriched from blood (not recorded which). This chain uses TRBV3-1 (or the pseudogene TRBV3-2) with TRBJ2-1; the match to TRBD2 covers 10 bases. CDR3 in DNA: TGTGCCAGCAGCCAGCAGACTAGCGGGGAGCAGTTCTTC. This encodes CASSQQTSGEQFF.